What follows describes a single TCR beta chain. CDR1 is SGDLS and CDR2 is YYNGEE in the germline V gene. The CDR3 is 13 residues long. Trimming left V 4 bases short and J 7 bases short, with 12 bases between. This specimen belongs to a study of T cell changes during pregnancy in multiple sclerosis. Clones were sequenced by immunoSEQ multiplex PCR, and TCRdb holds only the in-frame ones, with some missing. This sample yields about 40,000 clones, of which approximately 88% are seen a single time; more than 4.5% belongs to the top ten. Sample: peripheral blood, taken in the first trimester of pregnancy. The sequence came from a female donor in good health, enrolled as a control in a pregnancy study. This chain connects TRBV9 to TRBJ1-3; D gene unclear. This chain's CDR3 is CASSSPVGNTIYF. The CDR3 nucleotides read TGTGCCAGCAGCTCTCCGGTCGGGAACACCATATATTTT.